This T cell receptor beta chain was observed in a study of CXCR3-negative and CXCR3-positive naive CD8 T cells. Via 5' RACE with UMI labels, TRB cDNA libraries were prepared. TCRdb re-called the 5' RACE reads and catalogs CDR3 proteins one per entry, DNA excluded. The table lists 140,000 to 150,000 distinct CDR3 sequences. Study-wide findings and caveats: TRB CDR3s were more hydrophobic in CXCR3-positive than in CXCR3-negative naive cells.

Remarks on this clonotype: Antigen: not known.

The length of the CDR3 is 18 residues. Germline V gene data show CDR1 as SGHRS and CDR2 as YFSETQ. Triplicates of 250,000 to 350,000 cells were sorted from each CD8+ T cell subset. The authors gated naive CD8+ T cells as CD45RO-CCR7+CD27+CD95-. The sequenced sample consisted of naive CXCR3+ CD8+ T cells from blood. This sample's subset: CD45RO-CCR7+CD27+CD95- naive CD8+ T cells expressing CXCR3 (TNR3+). The clonotype was recovered from a human donor in good health. Some clones in this sample may be carry-over from other donors' samples. The genes are TRBV5-1 and TRBJ2-1. The CDR3 sequence is CASSLSLAGYPSYNEQFF.